A selection of T cell receptor beta chains follows, all from one sample in a study of metastatic and nonmetastatic thyroid tumors. TCRdb ran MiXCR on the PCR reads. The sample records 14,000 or so clones, roughly a quarter being singletons. Source material: blood. The receptors stem from a female donor with papillary thyroid cancer or a benign thyroid nodule (not recorded which). Some clones in this sample may be carry-over from other donors' samples. Both conserved end residues are part of each CDR3. A D gene is named only where the DNA matches it firmly. The size of a clone is reported for some rows only, either as once, few or many, or as a class for expanded clones.

CDR3 protein	CDR3 DNA	V gene	J gene	D gene	clone size
CASSRGDRVHQPQHF	TGTGCCAGCAGCAGAGGGGACAGGGTCCATCAGCCCCAGCATTTT	TRBV13	TRBJ1-5	TRBD1	-
CASSLTGLMNTEAFF	TGTGCCAGCAGTTTAACAGGTCTAATGAACACTGAAGCTTTCTTT	TRBV27	TRBJ1-1	-	medium-sized
CAISSFSSDEQFF	TGTGCCATCAGCAGCTTTTCGTCCGATGAGCAGTTCTTC	TRBV10-3	TRBJ2-1	-	many
CSARRGSSSYNEQFF	TGCAGTGCTAGAAGGGGTTCAAGCTCCTACAATGAGCAGTTCTTC	TRBV20-1	TRBJ2-1	-	many
CASSQDSGNTEAFF	TGTGCCAGCAGCCAAGATTCGGGGAACACTGAAGCTTTCTTT	TRBV4-2	TRBJ1-1	-	-
CASSPRDPGANVLTF	TGTGCCAGCAGCCCCAGGGACCCTGGGGCCAACGTCCTGACTTTC	TRBV11-3	TRBJ2-6	-	many
CASSMYQGQNGYTF	TGTGCCAGTAGTATGTACCAGGGGCAAAATGGCTACACCTTC	TRBV19	TRBJ1-2	-	many
CASSRWTGGSVSGYTF	TGTGCCAGCAGTAGGTGGACAGGGGGCTCCGTTAGTGGCTACACCTTC	TRBV6-1	TRBJ1-2	TRBD1	few
CASSPPSGAGLNEQFF	TGTGCCAGCAGCCCCCCGAGTGGGGCTGGACTCAATGAGCAGTTCTTC	TRBV11-2	TRBJ2-1	-	-
CASRTATSFSGRNEQYF	TGTGCCAGCCGGACAGCCACTTCGTTTAGCGGGAGAAACGAGCAGTACTTC	TRBV10-3	TRBJ2-7	TRBD2	many
CASRRTSGNTIYF	TGTGCCAGCAGACGCACCTCTGGAAACACCATATATTTT	TRBV7-9	TRBJ1-3	-	many
CASRLDRNYGYTF	TGTGCCAGCAGACTCGACAGAAACTATGGCTACACCTTC	TRBV7-2	TRBJ1-2	-	medium-sized
CASSAGPIETQYF	TGTGCCAGCAGCGCCGGGCCGATAGAGACCCAGTACTTC	TRBV5-6	TRBJ2-5	-	once
CASTSSGTGPGFGYTF	TGTGCCAGCACCTCCTCCGGGACAGGGCCAGGGTTTGGCTACACCTTC	TRBV9	TRBJ1-2	TRBD1	-
CASSPRLGQGGDTEAFF	TGTGCCAGCAGCCCCCGACTTGGACAGGGGGGGGACACTGAAGCTTTCTTT	TRBV3-1	TRBJ1-1	TRBD1	many
CASRLVLNTVELFF	TGTGCCAGCAGGCTCGTACTTAACACCGTGGAGCTGTTTTTT	TRBV12-3/TRBV12-4	TRBJ2-2	-	few
CATRKRSGELFF	TGTGCCACCCGCAAGAGGAGCGGGGAGCTGTTTTTT	TRBV24-1	TRBJ2-2	-	medium-sized
CASSLGGPVSTTELFF	TGTGCCAGCAGTCTGGGGGGACCCGTATCTACTACGGAGCTGTTTTTT	TRBV12-3/TRBV12-4	TRBJ2-2	-	few
CASSQEEGSTEAFF	TGTGCCAGCAGCCAAGAAGAGGGGAGCACTGAAGCTTTCTTT	TRBV3-1	TRBJ1-1	-	few
CATPCQDRAYNEQFF	TGTGCGACCCCATGTCAGGACAGGGCTTACAATGAGCAGTTCTTC	TRBV30	TRBJ2-1	TRBD1	-
CASFDRGRGYEQYF	TGTGCCAGCTTCGACAGGGGGCGAGGCTACGAGCAGTACTTC	TRBV6-1	TRBJ2-7	TRBD1	medium-sized
CASSSSLVSGANVLTF	TGTGCCAGCAGCTCCTCCCTCGTCTCTGGGGCCAACGTCCTGACTTTC	TRBV7-3	TRBJ2-6	-	many
CSAMRDNPYNYYGYTF	TGCAGTGCTATGCGGGACAATCCGTACAATTACTATGGCTACACCTTC	TRBV20-1	TRBJ1-2	-	-
CASSSLYNEQFF	TGTGCCAGCAGCTCACTGTACAATGAGCAGTTCTTC	TRBV5-5	TRBJ2-1	-	many
CASSYSLAAQETQYF	TGTGCCAGCAGTTACTCTTTAGCGGCACAAGAGACCCAGTACTTC	TRBV6-5	TRBJ2-5	-	medium-sized